Sequencing of this TCR beta chain was carried out in a study of blood T cell repertoires in COVID-19. On the study more broadly: Sample material is recorded as cDNA or gDNA derived from T cells, B-cell-depleted T cells, or PBMCs.

All recovered Cohort 3 donors got two negative PCRs, got clearance, or saw symptom resolution. Original methodology: Amplification from reference gene primers served as the basis for estimated nucleated cell counts. Libraries were prepared by immunoSEQ multiplex PCR; TCRdb keeps only in-frame clonotypes and omits some of them. V and J calls and clone size are those listed in that table; D and trimming were worked out from the DNA. This sample yields 400,000 to 500,000 clones, of which roughly 90% are seen a single time; less than 2% belongs to the top ten. This clonotype was sampled from a woman aged 40 to 50 who had recovered from COVID-19. Sample: PBMCs or T cells enriched from blood (not recorded which).

CDR3 in DNA: TGTGCCAGCAGCGGGACAGCGAACTATGGCTACACCTTC. Its translation is CASSGTANYGYTF. This chain links TRBV12-3 or TRBV12-4 with TRBJ1-2; 7 bases align to TRBD1. V shed 6 bases, J shed 2 bases, and the junction held 3 bases outside the gene matches. CDR3 length: 13 amino acids.